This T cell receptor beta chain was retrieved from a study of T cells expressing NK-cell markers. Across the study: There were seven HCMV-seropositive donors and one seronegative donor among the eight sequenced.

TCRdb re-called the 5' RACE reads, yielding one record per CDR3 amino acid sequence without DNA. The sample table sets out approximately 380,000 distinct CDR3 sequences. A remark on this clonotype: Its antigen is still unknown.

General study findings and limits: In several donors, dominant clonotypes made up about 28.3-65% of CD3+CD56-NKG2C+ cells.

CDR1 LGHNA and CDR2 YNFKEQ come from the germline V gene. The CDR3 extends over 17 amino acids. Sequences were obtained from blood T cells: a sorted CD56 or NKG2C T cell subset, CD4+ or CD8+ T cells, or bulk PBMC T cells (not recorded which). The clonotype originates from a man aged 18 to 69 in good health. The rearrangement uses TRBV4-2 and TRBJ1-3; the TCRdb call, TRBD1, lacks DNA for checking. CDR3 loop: CASSHRTGVDSGNTIYF.